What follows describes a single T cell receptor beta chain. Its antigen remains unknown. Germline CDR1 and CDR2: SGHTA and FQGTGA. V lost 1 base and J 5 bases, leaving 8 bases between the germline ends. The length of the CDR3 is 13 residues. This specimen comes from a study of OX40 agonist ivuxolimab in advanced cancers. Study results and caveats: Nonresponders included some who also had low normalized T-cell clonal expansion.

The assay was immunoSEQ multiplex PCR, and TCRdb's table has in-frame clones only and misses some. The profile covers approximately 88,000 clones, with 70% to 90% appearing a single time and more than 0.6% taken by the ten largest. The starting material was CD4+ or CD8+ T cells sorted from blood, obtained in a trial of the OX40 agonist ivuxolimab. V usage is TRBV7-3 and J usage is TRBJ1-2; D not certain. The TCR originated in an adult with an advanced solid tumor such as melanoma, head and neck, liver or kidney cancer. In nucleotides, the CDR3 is TGTGCCAGCAGCTTAATGACGGAATATGGCTACACCTTC. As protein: CASSLMTEYGYTF.